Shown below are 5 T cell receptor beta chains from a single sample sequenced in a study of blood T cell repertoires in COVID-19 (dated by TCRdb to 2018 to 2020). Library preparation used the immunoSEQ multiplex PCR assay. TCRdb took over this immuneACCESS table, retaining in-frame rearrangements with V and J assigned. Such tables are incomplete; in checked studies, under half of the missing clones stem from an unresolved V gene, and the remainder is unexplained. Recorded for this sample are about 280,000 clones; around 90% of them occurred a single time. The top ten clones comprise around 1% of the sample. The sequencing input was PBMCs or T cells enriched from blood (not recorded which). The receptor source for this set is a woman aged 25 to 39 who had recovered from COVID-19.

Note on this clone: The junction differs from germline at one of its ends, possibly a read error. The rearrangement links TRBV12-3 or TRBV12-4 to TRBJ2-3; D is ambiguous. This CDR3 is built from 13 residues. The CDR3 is CASSLDWTDTQYF. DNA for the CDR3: TGTGCCAGCAGCTTAGACTGGACAGATACGCAGTATTTT.

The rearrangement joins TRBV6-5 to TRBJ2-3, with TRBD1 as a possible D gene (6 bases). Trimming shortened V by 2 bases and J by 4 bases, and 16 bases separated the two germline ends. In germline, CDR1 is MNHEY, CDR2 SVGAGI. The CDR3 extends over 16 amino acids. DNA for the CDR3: TGTGCCAGCAGTTACCAGGGACACCTAGGGTCAGATACGCAGTATTTT. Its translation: CASSYQGHLGSDTQYF.

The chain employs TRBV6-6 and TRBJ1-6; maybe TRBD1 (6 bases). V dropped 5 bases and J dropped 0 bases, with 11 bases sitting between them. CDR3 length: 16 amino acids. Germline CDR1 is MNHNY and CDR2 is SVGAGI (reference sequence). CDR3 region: CASSTDRSSYNSPLHF. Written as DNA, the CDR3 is TGTGCCAGCAGTACTGACAGGAGCTCCTATAATTCACCCCTCCACTTT.

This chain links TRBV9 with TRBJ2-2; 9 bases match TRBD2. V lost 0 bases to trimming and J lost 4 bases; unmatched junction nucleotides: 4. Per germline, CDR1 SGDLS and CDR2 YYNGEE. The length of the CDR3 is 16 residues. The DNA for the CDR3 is TGTGCCAGCAGCGTAGGCGGGGGGGCTACCACCGGGGAGCTGTTTTTT. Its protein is CASSVGGGATTGELFF.

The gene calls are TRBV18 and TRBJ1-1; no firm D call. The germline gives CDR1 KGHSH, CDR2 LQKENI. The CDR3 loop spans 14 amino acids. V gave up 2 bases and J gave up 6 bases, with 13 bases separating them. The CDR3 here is CASSPIIESPEAFF. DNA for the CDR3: TGTGCCAGCTCACCAATCATTGAGAGCCCTGAAGCTTTCTTT.